This TCR beta chain came from a study of blood T cell repertoires in COVID-19. At the level of the study: T cells, B-cell-depleted T cells, or PBMCs supplied cDNA or gDNA.

The protocol was immunoSEQ multiplex PCR, while the TCRdb copy is restricted to in-frame clones and leaves out a portion. The sample contains 40,000 or so clones, 85% of which appear only once. This CDR3 contains 11 residues. With 4 bases removed from V and 4 bases from J, the gap between germline ends came to 4 bases. The V gene's germline CDR1 is SNHLY and CDR2 FYNNEI. The chain has TRBV2 and TRBJ2-5; D not certain. Material for sequencing was peripheral blood. The clonotype comes from a human donor in a cohort sampled during active COVID-19. CDR3 protein: CASSGAETQYF. DNA of the CDR3: TGTGCCAGCAGTGGGGCAGAGACCCAGTACTTC. Looking up the rest from reference TRBV2 and TRBJ2-5 gives the full variable domain: EPEVTQTPSHQVTQMGQEVILRCVPISNHLYFYWYRQILGQKVEFLVSFYNNEISEKSEIFDDQFSVERPDGSNFTLKIRSTKLEDSAMYFCASSGAETQYFGPGTRLLVL.